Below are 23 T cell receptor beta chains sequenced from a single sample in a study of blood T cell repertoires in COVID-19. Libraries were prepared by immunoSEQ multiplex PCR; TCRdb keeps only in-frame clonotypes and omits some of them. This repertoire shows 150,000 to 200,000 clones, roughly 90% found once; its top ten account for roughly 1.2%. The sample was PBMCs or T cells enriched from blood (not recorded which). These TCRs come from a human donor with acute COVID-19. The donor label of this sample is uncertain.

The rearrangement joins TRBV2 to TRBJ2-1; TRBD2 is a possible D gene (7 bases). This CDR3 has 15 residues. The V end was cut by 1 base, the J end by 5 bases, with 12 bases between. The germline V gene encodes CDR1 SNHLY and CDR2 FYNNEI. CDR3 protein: CASSEDWGGNNEQFF. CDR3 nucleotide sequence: TGTGCCAGCAGTGAAGACTGGGGGGGCAACAATGAGCAGTTCTTC.

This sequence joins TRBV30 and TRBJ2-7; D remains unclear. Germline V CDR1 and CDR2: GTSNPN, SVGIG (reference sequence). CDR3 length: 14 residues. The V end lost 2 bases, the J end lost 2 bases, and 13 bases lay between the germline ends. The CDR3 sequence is CAWSLGGHTYEQYF. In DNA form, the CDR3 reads TGTGCCTGGAGTTTAGGTGGGCACACCTACGAGCAGTACTTC.

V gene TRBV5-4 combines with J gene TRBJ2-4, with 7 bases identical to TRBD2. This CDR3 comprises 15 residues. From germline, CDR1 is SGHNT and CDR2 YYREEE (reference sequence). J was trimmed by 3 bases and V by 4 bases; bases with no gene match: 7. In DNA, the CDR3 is TGTGCCAGCAGCCCCTCGGAGCGGGGCAAAAACATTCAGTACTTC. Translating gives CASSPSERGKNIQYF.

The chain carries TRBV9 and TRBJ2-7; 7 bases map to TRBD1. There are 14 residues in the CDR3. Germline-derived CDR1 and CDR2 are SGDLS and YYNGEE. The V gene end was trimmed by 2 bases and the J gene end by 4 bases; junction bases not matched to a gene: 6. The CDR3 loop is CASSVDRVPYEQYF. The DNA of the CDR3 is TGTGCCAGCAGCGTCGACAGGGTACCATACGAGCAGTACTTC.

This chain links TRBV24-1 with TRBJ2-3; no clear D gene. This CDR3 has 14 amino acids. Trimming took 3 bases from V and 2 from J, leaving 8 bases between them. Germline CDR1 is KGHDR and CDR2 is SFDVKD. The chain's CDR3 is CATSDTVDTDTQYF. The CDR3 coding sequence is TGTGCCACCAGTGATACGGTTGACACAGATACGCAGTATTTT.

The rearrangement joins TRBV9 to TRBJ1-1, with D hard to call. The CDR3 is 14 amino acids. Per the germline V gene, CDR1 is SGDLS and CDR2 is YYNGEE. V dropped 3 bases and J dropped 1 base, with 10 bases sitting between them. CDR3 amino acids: CASSASEGNTEAFF. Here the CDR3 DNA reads TGTGCCAGCAGCGCCTCGGAGGGGAACACTGAAGCTTTCTTT.

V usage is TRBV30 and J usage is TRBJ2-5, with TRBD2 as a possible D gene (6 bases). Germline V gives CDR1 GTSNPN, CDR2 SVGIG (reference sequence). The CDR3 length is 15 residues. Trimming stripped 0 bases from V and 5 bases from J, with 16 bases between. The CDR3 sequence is CAWSVGAGLEETQYF. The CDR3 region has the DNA TGTGCCTGGAGTGTGGGAGCGGGCCTGGAGGAGACCCAGTACTTC.

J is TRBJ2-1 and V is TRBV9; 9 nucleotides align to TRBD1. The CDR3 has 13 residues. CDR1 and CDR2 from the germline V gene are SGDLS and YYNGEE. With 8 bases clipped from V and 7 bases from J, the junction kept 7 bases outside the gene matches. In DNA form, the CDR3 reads TGTGCCAGTGGACAGGGGTGGTCGAATGAGCAGTTCTTC. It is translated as CASGQGWSNEQFF.

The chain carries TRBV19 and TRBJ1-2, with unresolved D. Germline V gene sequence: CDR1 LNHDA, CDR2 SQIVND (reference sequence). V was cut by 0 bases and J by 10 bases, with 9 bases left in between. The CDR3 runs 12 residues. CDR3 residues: CASSIDKRFYTF. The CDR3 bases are TGTGCCAGTAGTATAGATAAACGGTTCTACACCTTC.

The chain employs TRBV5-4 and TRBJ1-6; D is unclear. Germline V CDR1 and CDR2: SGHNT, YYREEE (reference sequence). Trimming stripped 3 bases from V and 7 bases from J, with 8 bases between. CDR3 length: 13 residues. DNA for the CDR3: TGTGCCAGCAGCTCCAGTAGCAATTCACCCCTCCACTTT. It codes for CASSSSSNSPLHF. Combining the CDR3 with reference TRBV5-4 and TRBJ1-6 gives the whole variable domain ETGVTQSPTHLIKTRGQQVTLRCSSQSGHNTVSWYQQALGQGPQFIFQYYREEENGRGNFPPRFSGLQFPNYSSELNVNALELDDSALYLCASSSSSNSPLHFGNGTRLTVT.

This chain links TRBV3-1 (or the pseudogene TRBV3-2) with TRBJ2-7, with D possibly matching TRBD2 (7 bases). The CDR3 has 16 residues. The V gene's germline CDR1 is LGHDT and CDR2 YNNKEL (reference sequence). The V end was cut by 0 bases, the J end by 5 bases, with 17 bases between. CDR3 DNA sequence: TGTGCCAGCAGCCAAGATGCGGGGGTAAGGGGGGACGAGCAGTACTTC. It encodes CASSQDAGVRGDEQYF.

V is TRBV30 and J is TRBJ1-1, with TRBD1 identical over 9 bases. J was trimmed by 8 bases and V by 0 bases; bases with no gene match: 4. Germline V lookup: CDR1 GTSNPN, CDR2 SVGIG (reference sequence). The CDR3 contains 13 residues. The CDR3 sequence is CAWSVQGATEAFF. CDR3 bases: TGTGCCTGGAGTGTACAGGGGGCAACGGAAGCTTTCTTT.

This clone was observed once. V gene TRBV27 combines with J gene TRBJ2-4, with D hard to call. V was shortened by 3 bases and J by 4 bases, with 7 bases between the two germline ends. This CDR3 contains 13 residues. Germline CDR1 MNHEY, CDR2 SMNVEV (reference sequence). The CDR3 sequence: CASSFASKNIQYF. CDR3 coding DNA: TGTGCCAGCAGTTTCGCCAGTAAAAACATTCAGTACTTC.

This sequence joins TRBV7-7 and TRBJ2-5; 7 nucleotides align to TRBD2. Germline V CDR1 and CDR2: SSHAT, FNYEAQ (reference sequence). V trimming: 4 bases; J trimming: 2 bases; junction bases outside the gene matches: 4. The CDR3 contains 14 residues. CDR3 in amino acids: CASSSWGGQETQYF. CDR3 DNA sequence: TGTGCCAGCAGCTCATGGGGGGGGCAAGAGACCCAGTACTTC.

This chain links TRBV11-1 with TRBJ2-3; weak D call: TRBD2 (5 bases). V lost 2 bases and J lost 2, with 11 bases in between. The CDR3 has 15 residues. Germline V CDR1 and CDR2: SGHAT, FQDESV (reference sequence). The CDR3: CASSLFSGLTDTQYF. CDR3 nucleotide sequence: TGTGCCAGCAGCTTATTCAGCGGCCTCACAGATACGCAGTATTTT.

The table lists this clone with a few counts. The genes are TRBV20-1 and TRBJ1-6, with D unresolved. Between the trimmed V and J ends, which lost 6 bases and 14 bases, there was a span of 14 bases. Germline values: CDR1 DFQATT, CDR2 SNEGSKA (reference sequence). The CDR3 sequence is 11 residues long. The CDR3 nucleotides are TGCAGTGCGAGACATTCGGAGACCCTCCACTTT. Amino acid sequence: CSARHSETLHF.

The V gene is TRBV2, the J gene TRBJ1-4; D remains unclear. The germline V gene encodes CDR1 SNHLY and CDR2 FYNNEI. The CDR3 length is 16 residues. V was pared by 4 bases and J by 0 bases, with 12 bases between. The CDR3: CASSAAGLSTNEKLFF. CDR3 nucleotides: TGTGCCAGCAGTGCGGCAGGCCTCTCAACTAATGAAAAACTGTTTTTT.

CDR3 protein: CASSLDVGMNTEAFF. The CDR3 nucleotides are TGTGCCAGCAGTTTAGACGTGGGCATGAACACTGAAGCTTTCTTT. The V and J genes are TRBV27 and TRBJ1-1; no firm D call. V was clipped by 2 bases and J by 0 bases, with 10 bases between them. The CDR3 spans 15 residues. The germline CDR1 and CDR2 sequences are MNHEY and SMNVEV (reference sequence).

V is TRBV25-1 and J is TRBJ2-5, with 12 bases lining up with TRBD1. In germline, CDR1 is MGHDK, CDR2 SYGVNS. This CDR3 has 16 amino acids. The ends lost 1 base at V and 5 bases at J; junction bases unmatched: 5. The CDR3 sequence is CASSEFGTGGRETQYF. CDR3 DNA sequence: TGTGCCAGCAGTGAATTTGGGACAGGGGGCCGGGAGACCCAGTACTTC. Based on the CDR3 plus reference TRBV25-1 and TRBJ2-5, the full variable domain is EADIYQTPRYLVIGTGKKITLECSQTMGHDKMYWYQQDPGMELHLIHYSYGVNSTEKGDLSSESTVSRIRTEHFPLTLESARPSHTSQYLCASSEFGTGGRETQYFGPGTRLLVL.

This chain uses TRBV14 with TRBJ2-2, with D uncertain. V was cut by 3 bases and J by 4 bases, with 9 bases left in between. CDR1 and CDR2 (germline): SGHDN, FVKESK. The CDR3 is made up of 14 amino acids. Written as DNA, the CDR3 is TGTGCCAGCAGCCAGATTAAAGCCACCGGGGAGCTGTTTTTT. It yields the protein CASSQIKATGELFF.

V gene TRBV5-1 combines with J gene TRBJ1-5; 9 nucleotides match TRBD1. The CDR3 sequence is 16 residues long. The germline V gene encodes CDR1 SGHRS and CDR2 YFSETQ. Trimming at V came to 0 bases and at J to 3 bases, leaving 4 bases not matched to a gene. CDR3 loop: CASSLDGTGNNQPQHF. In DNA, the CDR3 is TGCGCCAGCAGCTTGGATGGGACAGGGAACAATCAGCCCCAGCATTTT.

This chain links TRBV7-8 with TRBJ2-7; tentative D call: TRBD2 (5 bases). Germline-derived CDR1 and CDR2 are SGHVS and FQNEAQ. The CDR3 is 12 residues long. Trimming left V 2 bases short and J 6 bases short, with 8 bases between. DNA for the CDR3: TGTGCCAGCAGCTTAAACGGGGTCGAGCAGTACTTC. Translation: CASSLNGVEQYF.

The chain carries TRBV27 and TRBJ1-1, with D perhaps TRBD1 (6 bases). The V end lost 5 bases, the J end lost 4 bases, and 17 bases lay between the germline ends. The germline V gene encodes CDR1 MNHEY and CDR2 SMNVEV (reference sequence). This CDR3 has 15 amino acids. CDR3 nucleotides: TGTGCCAGCAGTCTCCTCGGGACATCGAGCACTGAAGCTTTCTTT. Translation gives CASSLLGTSSTEAFF.